This paragraph covers one T cell receptor beta chain sequence. Its target antigen remains unknown. Per-base qualities were not stored, and no clone one base away is much larger. Sequenced using an Illumina HiSeq 1500. TCRdb itself trimmed the public reads at Q25 with fastp, ran MiXCR and retained productive beta chains. Duplicate CDR3 protein sequences are folded into a single record with the most common DNA and genes. A total of roughly 500,000 distinct CDR3 sequences appear in this sample, approximately 10% of them only once. Clones ranked in the top ten supply approximately 10% of the sample. The data belong to a study of T cell repertoires in cytomegalovirus infection (dated by TCRdb to about 2019). A note on the overall study: Because public TCR beta signatures pointed to carriage of CMV infection together with the matching HLA type, the HLA type of each donor mattered for the analysis.

The research as a whole found: In both this cohort and an independent cohort of over 350 donors, the cumulative frequency of public TCR beta family members distinguished carriers of CMV infection plus the relevant HLA type. The ex vivo response was dominated by HLA-C-restricted CMV-specific TCR beta clonotypes, which also provided the single most frequent clonotype in two of eight donors.

The germline V gene supplies CDR1 LGHNA and CDR2 YNFKEQ. V drops 0 bases and J drops 4 bases, leaving 15 bases in between. Measured from the cysteine to the phenylalanine, the CDR3 is 16 residues long. The kept DNA is CDR3 alone, 48 bases in frame from the first base. The clonotype comes from a human donor in good health (CMV status not recorded). Some clones in this sample may be carry-over from other donors' samples. Recombination connected TRBV4-2 to TRBJ1-1; the D region possibly corresponds to TRBD1 (5 bases align). The sample taken for sequencing was PBMCs. CDR3 sequence: CASSQDDGTGGTEAFF. The sequence in DNA is TGTGCCAGCAGCCAAGATGATGGGACGGGGGGCACTGAAGCTTTCTTT.